The present entry profiles one TCR beta chain with its context. This CDR3 spans 17 amino acids. Looked up from germline, CDR1 is SGHDT and CDR2 is YYEEEE. V lost 0 bases and J lost 2; bases outside the gene matches: 7. This entry comes from a study of blood T cell repertoires in COVID-19. TCRdb's table, derived via immunoSEQ multiplex PCR, lists solely in-frame clones and lacks some. The repertoire consists of fewer than 250,000 clones, with about 87% occurring once and the leading ten covering approximately 2.4%. Material: PBMCs or T cells enriched from blood (not recorded which). This sequence was found in a woman aged 25 to 39 with acute COVID-19. This chain uses TRBV5-6 with TRBJ2-3, with 9 bases identical to TRBD2. CDR3 loop: CASSLERGARYTDTQYF. In nucleotides, the CDR3 is TGTGCCAGCAGCTTGGAGCGGGGGGCCCGATACACAGATACGCAGTATTTT.